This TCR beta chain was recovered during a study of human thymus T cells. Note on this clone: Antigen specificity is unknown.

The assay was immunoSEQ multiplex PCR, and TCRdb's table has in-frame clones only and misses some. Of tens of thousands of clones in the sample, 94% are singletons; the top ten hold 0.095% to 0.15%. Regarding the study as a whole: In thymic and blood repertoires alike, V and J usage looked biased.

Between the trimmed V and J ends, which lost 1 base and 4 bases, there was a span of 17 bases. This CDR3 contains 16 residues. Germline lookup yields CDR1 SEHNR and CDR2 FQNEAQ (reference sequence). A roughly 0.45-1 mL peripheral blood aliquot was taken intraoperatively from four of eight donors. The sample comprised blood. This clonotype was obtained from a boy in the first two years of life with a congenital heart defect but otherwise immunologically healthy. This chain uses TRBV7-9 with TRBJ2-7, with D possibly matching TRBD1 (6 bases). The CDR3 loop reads CASSLGYEGGRYEQYF. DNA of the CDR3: TGTGCCAGCAGCTTAGGTTATGAAGGGGGACGGTACGAGCAGTACTTC.